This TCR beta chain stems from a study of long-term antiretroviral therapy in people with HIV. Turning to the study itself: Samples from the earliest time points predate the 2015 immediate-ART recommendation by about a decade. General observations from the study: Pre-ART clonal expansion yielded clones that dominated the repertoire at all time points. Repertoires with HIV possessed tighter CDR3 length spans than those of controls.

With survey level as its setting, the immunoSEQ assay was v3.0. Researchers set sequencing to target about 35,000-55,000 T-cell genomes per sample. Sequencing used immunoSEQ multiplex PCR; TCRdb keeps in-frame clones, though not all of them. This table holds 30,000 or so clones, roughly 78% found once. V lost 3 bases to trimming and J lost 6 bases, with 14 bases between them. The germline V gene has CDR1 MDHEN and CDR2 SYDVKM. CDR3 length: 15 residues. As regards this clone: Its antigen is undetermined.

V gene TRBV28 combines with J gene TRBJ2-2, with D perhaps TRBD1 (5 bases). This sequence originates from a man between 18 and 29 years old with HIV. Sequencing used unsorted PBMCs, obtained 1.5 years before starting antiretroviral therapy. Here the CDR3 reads CASSFFQGSAGELFF. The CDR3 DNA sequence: TGTGCCAGCAGTTTCTTTCAGGGATCGGCCGGGGAGCTGTTTTTT.